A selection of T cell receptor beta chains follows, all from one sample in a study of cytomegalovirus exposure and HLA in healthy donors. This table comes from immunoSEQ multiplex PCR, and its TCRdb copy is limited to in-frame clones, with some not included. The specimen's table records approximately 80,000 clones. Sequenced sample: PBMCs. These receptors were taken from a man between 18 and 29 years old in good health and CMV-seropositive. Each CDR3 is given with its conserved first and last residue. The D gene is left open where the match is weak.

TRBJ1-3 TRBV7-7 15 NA CATESLRGRGNTIYF TGTGCCACCGAAAGTCTCAGAGGCAGAGGAAACACCATATATTTT
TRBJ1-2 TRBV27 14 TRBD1 CASRSKDRNYGYTF TGTGCCAGCAGATCAAAGGACAGGAACTATGGCTACACCTTC
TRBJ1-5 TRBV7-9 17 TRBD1 CASSYSFRTGEDQPQHF TGTGCCAGCAGCTACTCGTTCCGGACAGGGGAAGATCAGCCCCAGCATTTT
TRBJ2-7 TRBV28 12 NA CASSPPFYEQYF TGTGCCAGCAGTCCACCCTTCTACGAGCAGTACTTC
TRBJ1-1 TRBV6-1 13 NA CASSENRNTEAFF TGTGCCAGCAGTGAGAACAGGAACACTGAAGCTTTCTTT
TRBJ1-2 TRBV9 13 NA CASSVGTVDGYTF TGTGCCAGCAGCGTAGGGACAGTTGATGGCTACACCTTC
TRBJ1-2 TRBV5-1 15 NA CASSFGLDSLNGYTF TGCGCCAGCAGCTTCGGGTTAGATAGCTTGAATGGCTACACCTTC
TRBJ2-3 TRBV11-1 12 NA CASSLPQRAQYF TGTGCCAGCAGCCTTCCCCAGAGGGCGCAGTATTTT
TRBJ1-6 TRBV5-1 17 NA CASSPSRASSYNSPLHF TGCGCCAGCAGCCCCTCGAGGGCCAGCTCCTATAATTCACCCCTCCACTTT
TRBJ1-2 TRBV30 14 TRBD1 CAWSVPGGHYGYTF TGTGCCTGGAGTGTACCAGGGGGCCACTATGGCTACACCTTC
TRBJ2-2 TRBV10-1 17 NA CASSESGQGPNTGELFF TGCGCCAGCAGTGAGTCAGGGCAGGGGCCGAACACCGGGGAGCTGTTTTTT
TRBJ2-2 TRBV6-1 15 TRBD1 CASSERTGHTGELFF TGTGCCAGCAGTGAAAGGACAGGGCACACCGGGGAGCTGTTTTTT
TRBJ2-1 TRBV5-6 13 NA CASSSGGYNEQFF TGTGCCAGCAGCTCCGGGGGATACAATGAGCAGTTCTTC
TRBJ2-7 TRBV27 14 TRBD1 CASGDGTGSHEQYF TGTGCCAGCGGAGACGGGACAGGGTCCCACGAGCAGTACTTC
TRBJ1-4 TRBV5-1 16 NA CASSLVGGDTNEKLFF TGCGCCAGCAGCTTGGTAGGGGGGGATACTAATGAAAAACTGTTTTTT
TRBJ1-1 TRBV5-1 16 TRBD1 CASSSDRRKEYTEAFF TGCGCCAGCAGCTCGGACAGGCGGAAAGAGTACACTGAAGCTTTCTTT
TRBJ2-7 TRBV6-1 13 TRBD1 CAGKQGSTYEQYF TGTGCCGGAAAACAGGGGAGTACCTACGAGCAGTACTTC
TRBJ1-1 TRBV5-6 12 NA CASSLEGDEAFF TGTGCCAGCAGCTTGGAAGGGGATGAAGCTTTCTTT
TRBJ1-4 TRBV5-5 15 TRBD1 CASSTQGAESEKLFF TGTGCCAGCAGCACACAGGGGGCAGAGAGTGAAAAACTGTTTTTT
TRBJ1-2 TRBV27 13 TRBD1 CASSFQGAYGYTF TGTGCCAGCAGTTTCCAGGGGGCCTATGGCTACACCTTC
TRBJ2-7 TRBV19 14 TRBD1 CASSSRQGSYEQYF TGTGCCAGTAGTAGTAGACAGGGGTCCTACGAGCAGTACTTC
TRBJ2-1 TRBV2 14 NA CASSLITTNNEQFF TGTGCCAGCAGTTTGATCACAACCAACAATGAGCAGTTCTTC
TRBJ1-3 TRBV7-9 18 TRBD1 CASSNRTGRVGSGNTIYF TGTGCCAGCAGCAACCGGACAGGGAGAGTTGGCTCTGGAAACACCATATATTTT
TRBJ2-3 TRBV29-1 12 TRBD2 CSVERGREGQYF TGCAGCGTTGAAAGAGGGCGGGAGGGGCAGTATTTT
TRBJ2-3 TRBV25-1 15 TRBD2 CASGLAGGGTDTQYF TGTGCCAGCGGACTAGCGGGAGGTGGCACAGATACGCAGTATTTT
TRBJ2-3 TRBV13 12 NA CASSLATDTQYF TGTGCCAGCAGCTTAGCAACAGATACGCAGTATTTT
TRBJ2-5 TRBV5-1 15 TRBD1 CASSWRQGGGETQYF TGCGCCAGCAGCTGGAGACAGGGGGGTGGAGAGACCCAGTACTTC
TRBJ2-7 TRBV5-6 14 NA CASSLMGSLGGQYF TGTGCCAGCAGCTTGATGGGATCCCTAGGAGGGCAGTACTTC
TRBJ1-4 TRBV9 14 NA CASSVGEMAGKLFF TGTGCCAGCAGCGTAGGCGAAATGGCGGGAAAACTGTTTTTT
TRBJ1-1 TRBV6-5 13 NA CASSYSLATEAFF TGTGCCAGCAGTTACAGTTTAGCCACTGAAGCTTTCTTT
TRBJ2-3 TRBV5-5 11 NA CASGAGDTQYF TGTGCCAGCGGGGCTGGAGATACGCAGTATTTT
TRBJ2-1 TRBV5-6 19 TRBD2 CASSPRGLAGTSSYNEQFF TGTGCCAGCAGCCCTCGAGGGCTAGCGGGGACGAGCTCCTACAATGAGCAGTTCTTC
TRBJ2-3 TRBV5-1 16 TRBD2 CASKSGLAAYTDTQYF TGCGCCAGCAAGTCGGGACTAGCGGCCTACACAGATACGCAGTATTTT
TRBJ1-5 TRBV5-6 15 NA CASSLGRSKDQPQHF TGTGCCAGCAGCTTGGGACGGAGCAAAGATCAGCCCCAGCATTTT
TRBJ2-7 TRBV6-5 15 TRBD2 CASSYSIAGGYEQYF TGTGCCAGCAGTTACTCGATAGCGGGAGGATACGAGCAGTACTTC
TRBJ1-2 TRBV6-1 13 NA CASSALGRYGYTF TGTGCCAGCAGTGCCTTAGGGAGGTATGGCTACACCTTC
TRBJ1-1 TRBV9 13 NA CASSFRTAPEAFF TGTGCCAGCAGCTTCCGGACAGCCCCTGAAGCTTTCTTT
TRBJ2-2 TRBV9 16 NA CASSPSFSANTGELFF TGTGCCAGCAGCCCAAGCTTTAGCGCGAACACCGGGGAGCTGTTTTTT
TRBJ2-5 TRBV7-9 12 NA CASSYRVETQYF TGTGCCAGCAGTTACAGGGTAGAGACCCAGTACTTC
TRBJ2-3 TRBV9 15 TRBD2 CASSLRSGGTDTQYF TGTGCCAGCAGCTTACGAAGCGGGGGCACAGATACGCAGTATTTT
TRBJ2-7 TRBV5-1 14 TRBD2 CASLGLAGDGEQYF TGCGCCAGTTTGGGACTAGCGGGAGACGGCGAGCAGTACTTC
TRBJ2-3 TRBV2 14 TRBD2 CASSEGLGTDTQYF TGTGCCAGCAGTGAGGGACTAGGCACAGATACGCAGTATTTT
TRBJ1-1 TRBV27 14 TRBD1 CASRLIGGGTEAFF TGTGCCAGCAGACTGATAGGGGGCGGCACTGAAGCTTTCTTT
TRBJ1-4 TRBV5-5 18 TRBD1 CASGVPAAWDSDNEKLFF TGTGCCAGCGGGGTTCCAGCAGCTTGGGACAGCGACAATGAAAAACTGTTTTTT
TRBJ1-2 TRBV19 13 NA CASSVLINYGYTF TGTGCCAGTTCCGTATTAATTAACTATGGCTACACCTTC
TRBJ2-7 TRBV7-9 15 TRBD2 CASSFMGTSGYEQYF TGTGCCAGCAGCTTTATGGGGACTAGCGGATACGAGCAGTACTTC
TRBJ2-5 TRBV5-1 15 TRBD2 CASSLGLAAQETQYF TGCGCCAGCAGCTTGGGACTAGCGGCTCAAGAGACCCAGTACTTC
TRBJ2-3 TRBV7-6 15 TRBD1 CASSLAGTGADTQYF TGTGCCAGCAGCTTAGCGGGGACAGGGGCCGATACGCAGTATTTT
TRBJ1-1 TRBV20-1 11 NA CSAEGHQQAFF TGCAGTGCCGAGGGTCATCAACAGGCTTTCTTT
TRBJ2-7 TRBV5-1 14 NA CASSWGEKWYEQYF TGCGCCAGCAGCTGGGGGGAAAAGTGGTACGAGCAGTACTTC
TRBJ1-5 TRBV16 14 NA CASSQNLPDQPQHF TGTGCCAGCAGCCAAAATCTCCCTGATCAGCCCCAGCATTTT
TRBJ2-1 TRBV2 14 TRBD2 CASRTSGGYNEQFF TGTGCCAGCAGGACTAGCGGGGGTTACAATGAGCAGTTCTTC
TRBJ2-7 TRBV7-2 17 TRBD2 CASSLDLAGDIRDEQYF TGTGCCAGCAGCTTAGACCTAGCGGGAGACATAAGGGACGAGCAGTACTTC
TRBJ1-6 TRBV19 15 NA CASRREGVNNSPLHF TGTGCCAGTAGAAGAGAAGGGGTGAATAATTCACCCCTCCACTTT
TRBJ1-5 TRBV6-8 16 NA CASSPQVGRGDQPQHF TGTGCCAGCAGTCCCCAAGTTGGAAGGGGTGATCAGCCCCAGCATTTT
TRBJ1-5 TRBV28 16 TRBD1 CASSGGTVGNNQPQHF TGTGCCAGCAGTGGCGGGACAGTGGGAAACAATCAGCCCCAGCATTTT
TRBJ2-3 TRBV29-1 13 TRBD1 CSVWTGVVDTQYF TGCAGCGTTTGGACAGGGGTGGTAGATACGCAGTATTTT